This T cell receptor beta chain emerged from a study of blood T cell repertoires in COVID-19. This clone was found once. CDR3 length: 17 amino acids. V lost 5 bases and J 7 bases, leaving 26 bases between the germline ends. Germline V gives CDR1 MDHEN, CDR2 SYDVKM. Source study methods: Cell counts per sample came from amplifying reference gene primers. Some clones are missing from TCRdb's copy, which holds only in-frame ones; the method was immunoSEQ multiplex PCR. From that table come the V and J calls and clone size; the DNA was used to work out D and trimming. The sample holds fewer than 250,000 clones, 82% seen once.

Sequencing used peripheral blood. The receptor's source is a woman in her fifties or sixties with COVID-19, enrolled during active disease. V and J are TRBV28 and TRBJ1-2, with D possibly TRBD1 on 6 matching bases. The CDR3 nucleotides read TGTGCCAGCAGTACACAGGGAGCCCTCCTCTATGAGGCTGGCTACACCTTC. As protein: CASSTQGALLYEAGYTF.